The 21 T cell receptor beta chains in this list originate from one sample, sequenced in a study of T-cell reconstitution after alpha-beta-depleted transplantation in children. It was with unique molecular identifiers that the TCRbeta library was prepared. TCRdb analysed the PCR reads with MiXCR anew, one entry per CDR3 protein. The data contain roughly 200,000 distinct CDR3 sequences, 6.5% to 7.5% of them seen just once; the ten biggest clones take up 3% to 3.5%. This specimen consisted of PBMCs from the stem cell graft donor, obtained from the stem cell graft. The receptors stem from a human donor who donated a stem cell graft to a child with Wiskott-Aldrich syndrome.

This clonotype was observed many times. V and J are TRBV30 and TRBJ2-5; 8 bases agree with TRBD1. Germline CDR1 is GTSNPN and CDR2 is SVGIG (reference sequence). This CDR3 spans 14 amino acids. With 1 base clipped from V and 5 bases from J, the junction kept 6 bases outside the gene matches. The CDR3 is CAWSGDRGWETQYF. CDR3 nucleotide sequence: TGTGCCTGGAGTGGAGACAGGGGATGGGAGACCCAGTACTTC.

This clonotype has a count of ten or more. The chain employs TRBV10-3 and TRBJ1-5, with D hard to call. This CDR3 comprises 15 residues. The germline V and J ends were trimmed by 0 bases and 4 bases, with 10 bases remaining between them. Germline lookup yields CDR1 ENHRY and CDR2 SYGVKD. DNA for the CDR3: TGTGCCATCAGTGAGTCGACGAGACCGAATCAGCCCCAGCATTTT. It translates to CAISESTRPNQPQHF.

This clonotype was seen ten or more times. This rearrangement joins TRBV6-6 to TRBJ2-7, with D uncertain. This CDR3 spans 12 amino acids. In germline, CDR1 is MNHNY, CDR2 SVGAGI (reference sequence). Trimming pared 6 bases from V and 1 base from J, leaving 7 bases between. The CDR3 sequence: CASRDGSYEQYF. In DNA, the CDR3 is TGTGCCAGCAGGGACGGTTCCTACGAGCAGTACTTC.

This clonotype was seen repeatedly, ten times or more. V and J are TRBV12-3 or TRBV12-4 and TRBJ1-2; D is perhaps TRBD1 (6 bases). Trimming stripped 6 bases from V and 5 bases from J, with 19 bases between. The CDR3 is 15 residues long. The CDR3 nucleotides are TGTGCCAGCAGCAAGCCGGACAGAAACTCTTATGGCTACACCTTC. This sequence encodes CASSKPDRNSYGYTF.

This clonotype was detected many times. The rearrangement links TRBV10-2 to TRBJ2-7, with TRBD1 matching 7 bases. From germline, CDR1 is WSHSY and CDR2 SAAADI. The V gene end was trimmed by 2 bases and the J gene end by 5 bases; junction bases not matched to a gene: 3. This CDR3 region has 13 residues. The CDR3: CASSEKGANEQYF. The CDR3 coding sequence is TGCGCCAGCAGTGAGAAGGGGGCTAACGAGCAGTACTTC.

This clonotype was seen many times. CDR3 sequence (DNA): TGTGCCAGCAGCCCATGGACTAGCGGGAGGGCGAGTGAGCAGTTCTTC. It is translated as CASSPWTSGRASEQFF. This chain joins TRBV7-9 and TRBJ2-1; 15 bases match TRBD2. V shed 5 bases and J 9 bases; nucleotides not matched to a gene: 8. The CDR3 has 16 amino acids. Germline CDR1 SEHNR, CDR2 FQNEAQ (reference sequence).

The sample holds many counts of this clonotype. In DNA, the CDR3 is TGCAGTGCTAGAGATCTAGAGCGGGAGAACCCTTTGAATGAGCAGTTCTTC. It translates to CSARDLERENPLNEQFF. The chain has TRBV20-1 and TRBJ2-1; 8 positions match TRBD2. J gave up 7 bases and V 0 bases, and 14 bases lay outside the gene matches. CDR1 and CDR2 (germline): DFQATT, SNEGSKA (reference sequence). CDR3 length: 17 amino acids.

The rearrangement links TRBV18 to TRBJ1-2; D possibly corresponds to TRBD1 (5 bases). V lost 3 bases, J lost 8 bases, and 16 bases lay in between. Per germline, CDR1 KGHSH and CDR2 LQKENI. This CDR3 region has 14 residues. The CDR3 region is CASSPSRGTEGYTF. CDR3 nucleotides: TGTGCCAGCTCACCTTCGCGGGGGACGGAAGGCTACACCTTC.

The rearrangement joins TRBV6-1 to TRBJ1-2, with 10 bases that match TRBD1. The CDR3 sequence is 14 residues long. Trimming cost V 6 bases and J 7 bases; bases outside gene matches: 8. Germline values: CDR1 MNHNS, CDR2 SASEGT. The CDR3 coding sequence is TGTGCCAGCAGCCGCGTGGACAGGGGGTCTGGCTACACCTTC. Amino acid sequence: CASSRVDRGSGYTF.

The chain employs TRBV30 and TRBJ2-1, with 8 bases identical to TRBD2. The length of the CDR3 is 14 residues. The trim removed 4 bases at V and 1 base at J, leaving 3 bases unmatched. Germline CDR1 is GTSNPN and CDR2 is SVGIG (reference sequence). The CDR3 DNA sequence: TGTGCCTGGAACGGCGGGAGGTCCTACAATGAGCAGTTCTTC. Translating it yields CAWNGGRSYNEQFF.

This clonotype was detected many times. This chain connects TRBV18 to TRBJ2-1; 7 bases agree with TRBD1. The CDR3 loop spans 16 amino acids. Germline V CDR1 and CDR2: KGHSH, LQKENI. V shed 4 bases and J 3 bases; nucleotides not matched to a gene: 9. The CDR3 DNA sequence: TGTGCCAGCTCACGACCCGACAGGGTGTACTACAATGAGCAGTTCTTC. It encodes CASSRPDRVYYNEQFF.

Many counts were recorded for this clonotype. The chain uses TRBV7-9 and TRBJ2-3; D not resolved. Trimming took off 6 bases at V and 1 base at J, with 11 bases between the two ends. Germline lookup yields CDR1 SEHNR and CDR2 FQNEAQ (reference sequence). This CDR3 contains 14 residues. The CDR3, as DNA: TGTGCCAGCAGGGATATTGGGGGCACAGATACGCAGTATTTT. Translation: CASRDIGGTDTQYF.

This clonotype was observed many times. The chain employs TRBV6-1 and TRBJ2-1; 9 nucleotides line up with TRBD2. Per germline, CDR1 MNHNS and CDR2 SASEGT. With V trimmed by 0 bases and J by 8 bases, 8 bases remained unmatched. The CDR3 covers 16 residues. CDR3 residues: CASSEARLAGRDEQFF. The CDR3 nucleotides read TGTGCCAGCAGTGAAGCTAGGCTAGCGGGGAGGGATGAGCAGTTCTTC.

This clonotype was found many times. The rearrangement uses TRBV12-3 or TRBV12-4 and TRBJ2-1; the D is unclear. V lost 3 bases, J lost 0 bases, and 12 bases lay in between. The CDR3 sequence is 16 residues long. The CDR3 DNA sequence: TGTGCCAGCAGTTTCACGGGCAGGACCTCCTACAATGAGCAGTTCTTC. It specifies CASSFTGRTSYNEQFF.

This clonotype was observed many times. This chain connects TRBV20-1 to TRBJ2-1; 11 bases map to TRBD2. With 0 bases clipped from V and 9 bases from J, the junction kept 7 bases outside the gene matches. Germline V gene lookup returns CDR1 DFQATT and CDR2 SNEGSKA (reference sequence). CDR3 length: 15 residues. This CDR3 is CSARDRTSGLGEQFF. The CDR3 DNA reads TGCAGTGCTAGAGACAGGACTAGCGGGTTGGGTGAGCAGTTCTTC.

This clonotype was seen a handful of times. The V call is TRBV5-1, the J call TRBJ2-1, with 9 nucleotides matching TRBD2. V trimming: 1 base; J trimming: 8 bases; junction bases outside the gene matches: 10. The CDR3 extends over 16 amino acids. CDR1 SGHRS and CDR2 YFSETQ come from the germline V gene. The CDR3 region is CASSLLSAGGSDEQFF. The CDR3 DNA is TGCGCCAGCAGCTTGTTGTCGGCGGGAGGGTCCGATGAGCAGTTCTTC.

This clonotype was seen ten or more times. This chain uses TRBV6-1 with TRBJ2-1, with TRBD2 matching 16 bases. The CDR3 consists of 17 residues. V shed 8 bases and J 4 bases; nucleotides not matched to a gene: 8. The germline V gene encodes CDR1 MNHNS and CDR2 SASEGT. The DNA of the CDR3 is TGTGCCAGCCTAACCGGGACTAGCGGGGGGGCTTACAATGAGCAGTTCTTC. This gives the protein CASLTGTSGGAYNEQFF.

There are many counts of this clonotype. This chain uses TRBV6-2 or TRBV6-3 with TRBJ1-5; D is uncertain. Germline-derived CDR1 and CDR2 are MNHEY and SVGEGT. The length of the CDR3 is 12 residues. Trimming took off 5 bases at V and 6 bases at J, with 8 bases between the two ends. CDR3 in amino acids: CASSLNAQPQHF. The CDR3 region has the DNA TGTGCCAGCAGTCTCAACGCTCAGCCCCAGCATTTT.

At least ten counts were recorded for this clonotype. This chain joins TRBV5-1 and TRBJ2-3; D gene ambiguous. Trimming removed 1 base from V and 5 bases from J, with 17 bases in between. The germline CDR1 and CDR2 sequences are SGHRS and YFSETQ. The CDR3 length is 16 residues. In nucleotides, the CDR3 is TGCGCCAGCAGCTTGACTACAGTCGGGTCTAAAGATACGCAGTATTTT. Translated: CASSLTTVGSKDTQYF. Based on the CDR3 plus reference TRBV5-1 and TRBJ2-3, the full variable domain is KAGVTQTPRYLIKTRGQQVTLSCSPISGHRSVSWYQQTPGQGLQFLFEYFSETQRNKGNFPGRFSGRQFSNSRSEMNVSTLELGDSALYLCASSLTTVGSKDTQYFGPGTRLTVL.

The table lists this clonotype with many counts. The CDR3 spells CASSLKTGPTGELFF. The CDR3 DNA reads as TGTGCCAGCAGTTTAAAGACAGGGCCCACCGGGGAGCTGTTTTTT. The chain recombines TRBV12-3 or TRBV12-4 with TRBJ2-2; 7 nucleotides align to TRBD1. CDR3 length equals 15 residues. The V segment lost 2 bases and the J segment 4 bases; nucleotides outside the gene matches: 4.

This clonotype was counted ten times or more. The CDR3 DNA is TGTGCCAGCACCTTGAGGGCCTCTGGAAACACCATATATTTT. Residues: CASTLRASGNTIYF. The genes are TRBV12-3 or TRBV12-4 and TRBJ1-3; D unclear. V lost 7 bases and J 0 bases, leaving 10 bases between the germline ends. The CDR3 has 14 residues.